This T cell receptor beta chain stems from a study of prognosis after radiotherapy for stage I lung cancer. General study points: A drop in unique TCR clone counts was seen after stereotactic body radiation therapy, median around 10,000 versus 6,900.

This clonotype was seen repeatedly, ten times or more. Its antigen is currently unknown. Each of the patients had no lymph node involvement on CT and PET/CT and no prior chemotherapy, radiotherapy or other malignancies. Looked up from germline, CDR1 is GTSNPN and CDR2 is SVGIG (reference sequence). Trimming stripped 5 bases from V and 0 bases from J, with 10 bases between. CDR3 length: 13 amino acids. By two-round multiplex PCR, the TCR beta CDR3 was amplified from genomic DNA. Gene-specific TRBV and TRBJ primers were used in PCR round one. Using its own MiXCR run on the multiplex PCR reads, TCRdb lists one record per CDR3 protein. This sample has around 20,000 distinct CDR3 sequences, with 45% to 70% found just once.

The chain uses TRBV30 and TRBJ1-1; tentative D call: TRBD1 (6 bases). The clonotype comes from a donor over 45 with non-small cell lung cancer. The sequenced sample was PBMCs, obtained before or after stereotactic body radiation therapy (not recorded which). CDR3 in DNA: TGTGCCTGGGAGACAGGCATGAACACTGAAGCTTTCTTT. Translated: CAWETGMNTEAFF.